The clone carrying this T cell receptor beta chain was observed many times. Molecular barcoded adaptors covering alpha/delta and beta/gamma chains were used on roughly 400 ng RNA. TCRdb independently ran MiXCR on the reads; one entry per CDR3 protein. The table shows approximately 90,000 distinct CDR3 sequences, with roughly an eighth occurring only once. CDR3 length: 15 amino acids. The V gene lost 5 bases and the J gene lost 4 bases, with 17 bases spanning the gap. The record originates from a study of read filtering for tumor transcriptome and immune sequencing. Background on the study: Patients were 17 male and around 13 female, mean age around 66 years, range roughly 47 to 80.

The rearrangement links TRBV12-3 or TRBV12-4 to TRBJ2-5; D tentatively reads TRBD1 or TRBD2 (5 bases each). Sequenced: a population of CD138-negative cells sorted from bone marrow. This clonotype originated in a donor aged 40 or older with multiple myeloma. The CDR3 bases are TGTGCCAGCAGTATACCCACCTCGGGACCAGAGACCCAGTACTTC. It translates to CASSIPTSGPETQYF.